The T cell receptor beta chain described here comes from a study of blood T cell repertoires in COVID-19. On the study more broadly: Researchers got acute and convalescent COVID-19 samples from the United States, Italy and Spain.

V lost 5 bases, J lost 4 bases, and 10 bases stayed unmatched. From germline, CDR1 is MDHEN and CDR2 SYDVKM. The CDR3 spans 17 residues. Only in-frame clones appear in the TCRdb table, and some are missing; sequencing was by immunoSEQ multiplex PCR. Of approximately 110,000 clones detected, 81% appear once; the ten largest clones hold 30% to 45%. The sample consisted of peripheral blood. The chain links TRBV28 to TRBJ2-1, with 11 positions matching TRBD2. The receptor comes from an older man with acute or convalescent COVID-19. For the CDR3, the DNA is TGTGCCAGCAGTCCCTTCCTAGCGGGAGGAGGGTACAATGAGCAGTTCTTC. Protein product: CASSPFLAGGGYNEQFF.